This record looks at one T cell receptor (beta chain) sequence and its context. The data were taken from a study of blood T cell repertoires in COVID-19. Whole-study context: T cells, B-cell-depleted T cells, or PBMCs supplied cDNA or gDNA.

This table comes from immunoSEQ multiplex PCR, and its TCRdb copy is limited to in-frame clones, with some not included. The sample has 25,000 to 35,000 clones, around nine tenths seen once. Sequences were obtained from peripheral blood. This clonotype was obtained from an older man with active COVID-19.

Here the CDR3 reads CATSGGRGAYEQYF. The CDR3 DNA follows: TGTGCCACCAGCGGGGGCAGGGGAGCCTACGAGCAGTACTTC. The gene calls are TRBV15 and TRBJ2-7; perhaps TRBD1 as D (6 bases). V was trimmed by 5 bases and J by 2 bases, leaving 13 bases between them. Germline CDR1 LNHNV, CDR2 YYDKDF (reference sequence). The CDR3 runs 14 residues.